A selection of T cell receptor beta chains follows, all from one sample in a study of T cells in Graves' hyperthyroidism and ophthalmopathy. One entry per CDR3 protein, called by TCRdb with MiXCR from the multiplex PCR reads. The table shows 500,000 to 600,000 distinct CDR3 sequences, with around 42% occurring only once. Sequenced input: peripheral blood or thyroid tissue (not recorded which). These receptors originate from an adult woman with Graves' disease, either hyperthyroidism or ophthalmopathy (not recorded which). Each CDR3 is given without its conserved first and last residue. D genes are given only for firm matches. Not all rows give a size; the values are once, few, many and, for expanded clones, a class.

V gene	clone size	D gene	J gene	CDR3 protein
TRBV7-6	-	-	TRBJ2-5	ASSQEGEAQY
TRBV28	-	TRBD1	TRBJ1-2	ASSSTGAGLGGYT
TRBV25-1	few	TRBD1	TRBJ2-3	ASRGQGSDTQY
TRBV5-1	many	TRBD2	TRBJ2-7	ASSLMTSSHEQY
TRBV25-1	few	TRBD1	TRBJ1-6	ASIGTGPSPLH
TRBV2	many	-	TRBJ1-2	ASRSGEDT
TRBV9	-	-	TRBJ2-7	ASSLDSGTSYEQY
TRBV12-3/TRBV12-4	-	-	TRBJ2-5	ASSWDINTQY
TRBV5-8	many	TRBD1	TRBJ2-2	ASSLPTGFVELF
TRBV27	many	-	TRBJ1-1	ASSLVRAEAF
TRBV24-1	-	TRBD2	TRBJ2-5	ATSDLVGAGGETQY
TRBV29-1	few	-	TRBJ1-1	SVAGQPNTEAF
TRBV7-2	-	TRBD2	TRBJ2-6	ASSQGTSGSTGANVLT
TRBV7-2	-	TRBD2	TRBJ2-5	ASGGLAEETQY
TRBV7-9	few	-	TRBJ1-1	ASSSSDSYTEAF
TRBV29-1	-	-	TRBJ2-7	SVVLSYEQY
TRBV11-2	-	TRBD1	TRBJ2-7	ASSMGQSDEQY
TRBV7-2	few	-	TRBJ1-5	VSSPYYSNQPQH
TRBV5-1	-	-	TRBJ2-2	ASGVTGELF
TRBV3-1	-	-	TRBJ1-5	ASSQSVLQGGQPQH
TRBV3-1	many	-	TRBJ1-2	ASSQPTGANYGYT
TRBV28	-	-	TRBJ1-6	ASSLSGFYPSSYNSPLH
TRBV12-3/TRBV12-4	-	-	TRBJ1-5	ASSPDGRVNQPQH
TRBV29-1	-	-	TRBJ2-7	SVEHSYEQY
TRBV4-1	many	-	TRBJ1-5	ASSQERGSNQPQH
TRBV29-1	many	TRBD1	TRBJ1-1	SVTGVPYTEAF
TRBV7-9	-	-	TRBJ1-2	ASSAGGENYGYT
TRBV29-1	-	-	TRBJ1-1	SVKTGTNTEAF
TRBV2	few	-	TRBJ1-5	ASSLSGRQITLQPQH
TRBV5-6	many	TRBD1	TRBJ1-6	ASSPWTGDNSPLH
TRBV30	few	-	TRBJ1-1	ARSTGFWWDTEAF
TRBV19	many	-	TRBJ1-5	ASSRAYNQPQH
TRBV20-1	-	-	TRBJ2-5	SATPPVTGETQY
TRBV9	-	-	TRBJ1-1	ASSVVGALSTEAF
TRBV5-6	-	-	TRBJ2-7	ASEAQGQYEQY
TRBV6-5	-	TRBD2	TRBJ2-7	ASSYGLASVGYEQY
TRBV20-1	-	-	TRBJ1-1	SAREGGSATEAF
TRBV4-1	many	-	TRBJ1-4	ASSPRAGINEKLF
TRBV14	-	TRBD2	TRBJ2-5	ASSQPDVRLAGQETQY
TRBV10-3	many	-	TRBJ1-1	AISDRENTEAF
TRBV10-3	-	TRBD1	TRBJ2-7	ASSPGQEWY
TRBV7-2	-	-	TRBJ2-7	ASSPGLLWGYYEQY
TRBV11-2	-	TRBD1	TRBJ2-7	ASSEDRGYEQY
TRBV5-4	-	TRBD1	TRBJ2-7	ASSLPGQLYEQY
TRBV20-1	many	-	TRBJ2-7	SAFGVKNYEQY
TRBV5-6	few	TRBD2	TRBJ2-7	ASSLKSGRLGYEQY
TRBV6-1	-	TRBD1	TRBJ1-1	ASSAGTGLRTEAF
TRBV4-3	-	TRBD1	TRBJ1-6	ASSQDTGTAGSPLH
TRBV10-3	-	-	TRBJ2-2	APGEGNTGELF
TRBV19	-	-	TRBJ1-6	ASSRAPTGIADSPLH
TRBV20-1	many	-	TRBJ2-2	SARDWGTGELF